These T cell receptor beta chains were read from a single sample in a study of T cell repertoires in cytomegalovirus infection. TCRdb used MiXCR to reprocess the reads, holding one entry per CDR3 protein. The sample comprises roughly 500,000 distinct CDR3 sequences, approximately 16% of which are singletons, and roughly 25% rests with the top ten. The material sequenced was CD8+ T cells from PBMCs. These TCRs come from a human donor in good health (CMV status not recorded). Some clones in this sample may be carry-over from other donors' samples. CDR3s include the opening cysteine and the closing phenylalanine or tryptophan. The D gene is left open where the match is weak. Clone size is stated in some rows and not others, as once, few, many or a class when expanded.

D,V,J,size,DNA,CDR3
TRBD1,TRBV2,TRBJ1-1,.,TGTGCCAGCATTACGAAGGGGGCCGGATTGAACACTGAAGCTTTCTTT,CASITKGAGLNTEAFF
.,TRBV28,TRBJ2-2,many,TGTGCCAGCAGTTTAAGATCGATGACATCGACGGGTGGGGAGCTGTTTTTT,CASSLRSMTSTGGELFF
.,TRBV6-6,TRBJ2-7,.,TGTGCCAGCACCCCTTCATTGCGACAGAACTCCTACGAGCAGTACTTC,CASTPSLRQNSYEQYF
.,TRBV7-9,TRBJ2-7,few,TGTGCCAGCAGCTTAGGATTAGATGGGCAGTACTTC,CASSLGLDGQYF
.,TRBV10-3,TRBJ1-2,many,TGTGCCATCAGTGAAGTGCGGGCAGGGGAGTTTACGGGATCGGGAGGCTACACCTTC,CAISEVRAGEFTGSGGYTF
.,TRBV9,TRBJ2-7,.,TGTGCCAGCAGCGTATCGCGGGACAGCGTAACCTACGAGCAGTACTTC,CASSVSRDSVTYEQYF
.,TRBV7-9,TRBJ1-2,few,TGTGCCAGCAGCTCAACAGAGACCTATGGCTACACCTTC,CASSSTETYGYTF
TRBD1,TRBV20-1,TRBJ1-2,.,TGCAGTGCTAGCCCTACGGAGGGGGCGGGCTACACCTTC,CSASPTEGAGYTF
TRBD1,TRBV5-1,TRBJ2-7,.,TGCGCCAGCAGAGGGACAGGGACAGGGGCCTACGAGCAGTACTTC,CASRGTGTGAYEQYF
.,TRBV7-3,TRBJ1-2,few,TGTGCCAGCAGCCCTGAGGGGGGCCCCGCCTCTAACTATGGCTACACCTTC,CASSPEGGPASNYGYTF
.,TRBV27,TRBJ1-1,few,TGTGCCAGCAGTTTAGGAAGGGGTGGAAACACTGAAGCTTTCTTT,CASSLGRGGNTEAFF
TRBD1,TRBV7-9,TRBJ1-2,many,TGTGCCAGCAGCGCGACAGGGCTCGCTGGCTACACCTTC,CASSATGLAGYTF
.,TRBV9,TRBJ2-1,few,TGTGCCAGCAGCCCCGGCCACGGAAGCTCCTACAATGAGCAGTTCTTC,CASSPGHGSSYNEQFF
TRBD1,TRBV7-6,TRBJ1-1,many,TGTGCCAGCAGCATAGGACCGACAGGGATGAACACTGAAGCTTTCTTT,CASSIGPTGMNTEAFF
.,TRBV5-4,TRBJ1-1,few,TGTGCCAGCAACAATGGGATGGGGGCGGCTCGCATGAACACTGAAGCTTTCTTT,CASNNGMGAARMNTEAFF
TRBD1,TRBV5-6,TRBJ1-6,few,TGTGCCAGCAGTCGGGACAGGGGTTATAATTCACCCCTCCACTTT,CASSRDRGYNSPLHF
TRBD2,TRBV12-5,TRBJ2-1,many,TGTGCTAGTGGTATCGGACTAGCCGGCGAGCAGTTCTTC,CASGIGLAGEQFF
.,TRBV7-8,TRBJ1-5,.,TGTGCAAGCAGGGAAGCATGGGGCAATCAGCCCCAGCATTTT,CASREAWGNQPQHF
.,TRBV7-3,TRBJ2-1,many,TGTGCCAGCAGCTCCCCTAACAATGAGCAGTTCTTC,CASSSPNNEQFF
.,TRBV12-3/TRBV12-4,TRBJ1-1,many,TGTGCCAGCAGTTTGGTCCTGGGCACTGAAGCTTTCTTT,CASSLVLGTEAFF
.,TRBV19,TRBJ1-1,few,TGTGCCAGTAGTACGGACGGCGAAGCTTTCTTT,CASSTDGEAFF
.,TRBV7-9,TRBJ1-1,many,TGTGCCAGCAGCTGGCAGCGGACTGAAGCTTTCTTT,CASSWQRTEAFF
.,TRBV5-1,TRBJ2-1,.,TGCGCCAGCTGGGGGGCAGGAGCCTACAATGAGCAGTTCTTC,CASWGAGAYNEQFF
TRBD1,TRBV7-9,TRBJ2-4,few,TGTGCCAGCAGCTACACAGGGGGCGAAAACATTCAGTACTTC,CASSYTGGENIQYF
.,TRBV15,TRBJ1-5,many,TGTGCCACCAGCGGATCACGGGCACCTAATCAGCCCCAGCATTTT,CATSGSRAPNQPQHF
.,TRBV7-8,TRBJ2-1,.,TGTGCCAGCAGCTTAGATGGGGGTGAGCAGTTCTTC,CASSLDGGEQFF
TRBD2,TRBV6-5,TRBJ2-1,few,TGTGCCAGCAGTCCCCCGTCAGGACTAGCGGCCTTTATCTCCTACAATGAGCAGTTCTTC,CASSPPSGLAAFISYNEQFF
.,TRBV27,TRBJ2-7,few,TGTGCCAGCAGTTTCTCGGCAGCAGACGAGCAGTACTTC,CASSFSAADEQYF
.,TRBV7-9,TRBJ1-2,many,TGTGCCAGCAGCTTTTCATCAGTACCCTATGGCTACACCTTC,CASSFSSVPYGYTF
.,TRBV5-1,TRBJ2-2,.,TGCGCCAGCAGGCCTACGGGGGCCGGGGAGCTGTTTTTT,CASRPTGAGELFF
TRBD2,TRBV4-1,TRBJ2-3,.,TGCGCCAGCAGCCAAGTCGGGGCTAGCGGGGGCCTGATCACAGATACGCAGTATTTT,CASSQVGASGGLITDTQYF
.,TRBV25-1,TRBJ2-1,many,TGTGCCAGCAGTGACCCGGGGTGGACGCAGTTCTTC,CASSDPGWTQFF
.,TRBV10-1,TRBJ2-3,.,TGCGCCAGCAGCGGCCACCCCACAGATACGCAGTATTTT,CASSGHPTDTQYF
.,TRBV27,TRBJ2-7,many,TGTGCCAGCAGTTTAACTAGCTCCTACGAGCAGTACTTC,CASSLTSSYEQYF
.,TRBV19,TRBJ2-4,many,TGTGCCAGTAGTATGGAGGTTTTTGCCAAAAACATTCAGTACTTC,CASSMEVFAKNIQYF
TRBD1,TRBV9,TRBJ1-2,.,TGTGCCAGCAGCGACCCCCGGGAGGGGGCCTATGGCTACACCTTC,CASSDPREGAYGYTF
.,TRBV19,TRBJ1-1,many,TGTGCCAGTAGTCCCCCGGCCGGAGGGACTGAAGCTTTCTTT,CASSPPAGGTEAFF
TRBD1,TRBV3-1,TRBJ1-5,.,TGTGCCAGCAGCCAAGATCGAACAGGGGGCAATCAGCCCCAGCATTTT,CASSQDRTGGNQPQHF
.,TRBV7-9,TRBJ1-6,many,TGTGCCAGCAGCTTGGAGGACACGTATTCACCCCTCCACTTT,CASSLEDTYSPLHF
.,TRBV24-1,TRBJ2-5,.,TGTGCCACCAGTGATACCTGGGGGACGGAAGAAGAGACCCAGTACTTC,CATSDTWGTEEETQYF
TRBD2,TRBV15,TRBJ2-3,few,TGTGCCACCAGCTTCCCCGGAAGCGGGGGGGTCAGGGTTGATACGCAGTATTTT,CATSFPGSGGVRVDTQYF
.,TRBV12-5,TRBJ2-1,.,TGTGCTAGTGGTTTGTCGGCTAGCGCTGAAAATGAGCAGTTCTTC,CASGLSASAENEQFF
TRBD1,TRBV7-6,TRBJ2-5,many,TGTGCCAGCCGTGCCACGACAGGGGGCTTGGAGACCCAGTACTTC,CASRATTGGLETQYF
.,TRBV12-3/TRBV12-4,TRBJ1-2,many,TGTGCCAGCAGTTCAGGAGGTCTCTATGGCTACACCTTC,CASSSGGLYGYTF
TRBD1,TRBV5-6,TRBJ2-1,.,TGTGCCAGCAGCCTAGACAGGGGAGGCGAGCAGTTCTTC,CASSLDRGGEQFF
.,TRBV30,TRBJ2-2,.,TGTGCCTGCGACAGGTTGAACACCGGGGAGCTGTTTTTT,CACDRLNTGELFF